This is a list of T cell receptor beta chains from one sample in a study of T cell repertoires in cytomegalovirus infection. TCRdb itself ran the reads through MiXCR, one entry per CDR3 protein. The sample contains about 130,000 distinct CDR3 sequences, roughly 32% of which appear only once. No cognate antigen is known for these TCRs. Specimen: CD8+ T cells from cultured PBMCs, collected from culture after CMV antigen stimulation. Receptors originate from a human donor in good health (CMV status not recorded). Some clones in this sample may be carry-over from other donors' samples. Both conserved end residues are part of each CDR3. The D gene is left open where the match is weak. Clone size, where shown, is once, few, many, or a class for clones that have expanded.

j_gene | abundance | d_gene | v_gene | CDR3nt | CDR3aa
TRBJ2-5 | - | TRBD2 | TRBV5-4 | TGTGCCAGCAGCTCCCCCCTTAGCGGGGGGGAAGAGACCCAGTACTTC | CASSSPLSGGEETQYF
TRBJ1-1 | - | TRBD1 | TRBV4-1 | TGCGCCAGCAGCCAGCACCCGGGACAGGGGAAGAACACTGAAGCTTTCTTT | CASSQHPGQGKNTEAFF
TRBJ2-7 | few | TRBD1 | TRBV7-6 | TGTGCCAGCAGCTCCTCCGGGACAGGGCCTGACGAGCAGTACTTC | CASSSSGTGPDEQYF
TRBJ1-6 | few | TRBD1 | TRBV19 | TGTGCCAGTGGGGACAGGGGTAATTCACCCCTCCACTTT | CASGDRGNSPLHF
TRBJ1-2 | - | - | TRBV7-9 | TGTGCCAGCAGCTTAGTCCCCCTCTCACCGGGTTATGGCTACACCTTC | CASSLVPLSPGYGYTF
TRBJ2-3 | - | - | TRBV9 | TGTGCCAGCAGCCTCGAGGGGTCCTACAGGACAGATACGCAGTATTTT | CASSLEGSYRTDTQYF
TRBJ1-1 | few | - | TRBV7-3 | TGTGCCAGCAGCTTAGTACAAATCTTGAACACTGAAGCTTTCTTT | CASSLVQILNTEAFF
TRBJ2-7 | - | - | TRBV12-3/TRBV12-4 | TGTGCCAGCAGCCCATGGGGCCAGGGAGACTACGAGCAGTACTTC | CASSPWGQGDYEQYF
TRBJ2-7 | few | - | TRBV10-3 | TGTGCCATCAGTGAGTCTTTCGAGCAGTACTTC | CAISESFEQYF
TRBJ2-4 | few | - | TRBV10-3 | TGTGCCATCAGTGAGTCTCAGACGGGGGAAGCCAAAAACATTCAGTACTTC | CAISESQTGEAKNIQYF
TRBJ2-5 | - | - | TRBV7-2 | TGTGCCAGCAGCCCCCCCGGAGAGACCCAGTACTTC | CASSPPGETQYF
TRBJ1-4 | few | - | TRBV11-1 | TGTGCCAGCAGCGAGGGCTTGGGTAATGAAAAACTGTTTTTT | CASSEGLGNEKLFF
TRBJ2-7 | - | - | TRBV7-2 | TGTGCCAGCAGTTATGATTCGGGGGGCACTACCGAGCAGTACTTC | CASSYDSGGTTEQYF
TRBJ2-3 | many | TRBD1 | TRBV7-8 | TGTGCCAGCAGCTTCCGAGAACTAAAGGACAGGGGGTCCACAGATACGCAGTATTTT | CASSFRELKDRGSTDTQYF
TRBJ2-7 | - | TRBD1 | TRBV2 | TGTGCCATCCAAGACAGGGCTTACTACGAGCAGTACTTC | CAIQDRAYYEQYF
TRBJ1-2 | - | - | TRBV6-6 | TGTGCCAGCAGTTACCCGACGGTTGGCTACACCTTC | CASSYPTVGYTF
TRBJ2-3 | once | - | TRBV2 | TGTGCCAGCAGTGAAGCGCTTCTGGGCGATACGCAGTATTTT | CASSEALLGDTQYF
TRBJ1-2 | - | TRBD1 | TRBV28 | TGTGCCAGCACCTCGGGACAGGGCCGTAACTATGGCTACACCTTC | CASTSGQGRNYGYTF
TRBJ2-3 | - | - | TRBV5-4 | TGTGCCAGCAGTCGGACAGATACGCAGTATTTT | CASSRTDTQYF
TRBJ2-1 | many | - | TRBV7-9 | TGTGCCAGCAGCTCATATGGGGTTCACAATGAGCAGTTCTTC | CASSSYGVHNEQFF
TRBJ2-3 | few | - | TRBV7-3 | TGTGCCAGCAGCTTATACAGGGGAGGAGATACGCAGTATTTT | CASSLYRGGDTQYF
TRBJ2-1 | - | TRBD2 | TRBV12-3/TRBV12-4 | TGTGCCAGCAGCCTGGGACTAGCGGGGGATGAGCAGTTCTTC | CASSLGLAGDEQFF
TRBJ2-1 | - | TRBD2 | TRBV9 | TGTGCCAGCAGCTCGACTAGCGGATACCATTACAATGAGCAGTTCTTC | CASSSTSGYHYNEQFF
TRBJ2-3 | many | TRBD2 | TRBV14 | TGTGCCAGCAGCCAAGTTGGACTAGCGGGGTTGGATACGCAGTATTTT | CASSQVGLAGLDTQYF